The next 18 T cell receptor beta chains were all read from a single sample in a study of cytomegalovirus exposure and HLA in healthy donors. The PCR had 60 Vbeta and 13 Jbeta primers. Clones were read by immunoSEQ multiplex PCR, and TCRdb kept only the in-frame ones, dropping some. Among more than 150,000 clones listed, roughly 84% were seen once. The sample taken for sequencing was PBMCs. These TCRs come from a girl under three years old in good health and CMV-seronegative.

The chain carries TRBV6-5 and TRBJ2-3; 12 bases are shared with TRBD2. V was clipped by 6 bases and J by 4 bases; unmatched bases: 5. The CDR3 runs 15 residues. Germline V gene data show CDR1 as MNHEY and CDR2 as SVGAGI. CDR3 sequence (DNA): TGTGCCAGCAGCGAGACTAGCGGGGGCTCAGATACGCAGTATTTT. The encoded protein is CASSETSGGSDTQYF.

This clone was detected only once. The chain joins TRBV5-4 to TRBJ2-5; D perhaps matches TRBD2 (6 bases). This CDR3 has 15 residues. The germline CDR1 and CDR2 sequences are SGHNT and YYREEE (reference sequence). V shed 4 bases and J shed 9 bases, with 22 bases lying between them. The CDR3 sequence is CASSLTSGMGGAQYF. In DNA form, the CDR3 reads TGTGCCAGCAGCCTAACCTCAGGGATGGGAGGTGCCCAGTACTTC.

The chain joins TRBV9 to TRBJ2-1, with 7 nucleotides matching TRBD2. Germline V gene sequence: CDR1 SGDLS, CDR2 YYNGEE. Trimming took 0 bases from V and 10 from J; bases not matched to a gene: 16. This CDR3 contains 17 residues. CDR3 DNA: TGTGCCAGCAGCGTAGCAAGGGAGGGCGGGAATCCCACGGAGCAGTTCTTC. As protein: CASSVAREGGNPTEQFF.

V gene TRBV11-2 combines with J gene TRBJ2-3; TRBD1 agrees at 7 bases. CDR3 length: 14 amino acids. V was clipped by 7 bases and J by 5 bases; unmatched bases: 9. CDR1 and CDR2 from the germline V gene are SGHAT and FQNNGV. The CDR3 sequence is CASKQGKVIDTQYF. CDR3 in DNA: TGTGCCAGCAAACAGGGGAAGGTGATAGATACGCAGTATTTT.

The V gene is TRBV27, the J gene TRBJ2-7, with a possible D match to TRBD2 (6 bases). The CDR3 length is 14 residues. CDR1 is MNHEY and CDR2 is SMNVEV in the germline V gene (reference sequence). The ends were cut back, 8 bases at V and 2 bases at J, with 16 bases in the middle. The CDR3 sequence is CASGAGDFAYEQYF. The CDR3 DNA is TGTGCCAGCGGAGCCGGGGACTTTGCCTACGAGCAGTACTTC.

Comment on this clone: One junction end disagrees with the germline gene, perhaps due to a read error. The chain uses TRBV9 and TRBJ2-5; D is possibly TRBD1 (6 bases). This CDR3 region has 15 residues. CDR1 SGDLS and CDR2 YYNGEE come from the germline V gene. Here the CDR3 reads CATSPVAGVQETQYF. CDR3 nucleotide sequence: TGTGCCACCAGCCCAGTGGCAGGGGTGCAAGAGACCCAGTACTTC. The full variable domain, with the rest looked up from reference TRBV9 and TRBJ2-5, is DSGVTQTPKHLITATGQRVTLRCSPRSGDLSVYWYQQSLDQGLQFLIQYYNGEERAKGNILERFSAQQFPDLHSELNLSSLELGDSALYFCATSPVAGVQETQYFGPGTRLLVL.

The V and J genes are TRBV27 and TRBJ2-7; D is perhaps TRBD1 (5 bases). The CDR3 is 13 residues long. Germline lookup yields CDR1 MNHEY and CDR2 SMNVEV (reference sequence). V was cut by 5 bases and J by 6 bases, with 14 bases left in between. The CDR3 loop reads CASSTIQGCEQYF. As DNA, the CDR3 is TGTGCCAGCAGTACCATTCAGGGCTGCGAGCAGTACTTC.

The V gene is TRBV2, the J gene TRBJ2-1; a possible D gene is TRBD1 (6 bases). CDR3 size: 15 residues. Trimming removed 1 base at V and 1 base at J, with 8 bases between. CDR1 SNHLY and CDR2 FYNNEI come from the germline V gene. DNA of the CDR3: TGTGCCAGCAGTGAAGAAGGGGGTTCCTACAATGAGCAGTTCTTC. Its protein is CASSEEGGSYNEQFF.

This chain joins TRBV5-5 and TRBJ1-5; D gene uncertain. Trimming took 0 bases from V and 0 from J, leaving 10 bases between them. CDR1 is SGHKS, CDR2 YYEKEE, per germline (reference sequence). The CDR3 totals 16 residues. CDR3 protein: CASSLESSYSNQPQHF. The CDR3 DNA follows: TGTGCCAGCAGCTTGGAGTCGTCCTATAGCAATCAGCCCCAGCATTTT.

This clone was counted between two and nine times. The chain couples TRBV5-1 to TRBJ2-3; 7 bases agree with TRBD1. This CDR3 is built from 14 residues. Germline lookup yields CDR1 SGHRS and CDR2 YFSETQ. The trim removed 3 bases at V and 4 bases at J, leaving 5 bases unmatched. The CDR3 region is CASSSGQESDTQYF. In DNA, the CDR3 is TGCGCCAGCAGCTCCGGACAGGAGTCAGATACGCAGTATTTT.

The chain has TRBV4-2 and TRBJ2-7; 7 nucleotides match TRBD1. The CDR3 totals 18 residues. V lost 3 bases, J lost 0 bases, and 14 bases stayed unmatched. CDR1 and CDR2 from the germline V gene are LGHNA and YNFKEQ. This CDR3 is CASSHLPTTGPSSYEQYF. CDR3 sequence (DNA): TGTGCCAGCAGCCATTTACCTACGACAGGGCCGAGCTCCTACGAGCAGTACTTC.

This chain uses TRBV13 with TRBJ2-3; 12 bases match TRBD2. Looked up from germline, CDR1 is PRHDT and CDR2 is FYEKMQ (reference sequence). The junction had 6 bases not matched to a gene; V was cut back by 6 bases and J by 2 bases. CDR3 size: 16 residues. The CDR3 region has the DNA TGTGCCAGCAGACCTAGCGGGGGGGCCCCCACAGATACGCAGTATTTT. Protein sequence: CASRPSGGAPTDTQYF.

This clone occurred once. V is TRBV19 and J is TRBJ2-5, with 7 bases aligning to TRBD2. V was clipped by 3 bases and J by 2 bases; unmatched bases: 6. The CDR3 spans 15 residues. CDR1 is LNHDA and CDR2 is SQIVND in the germline V gene (reference sequence). The chain's CDR3 is CASSIIGRGQETQYF. The CDR3, as DNA: TGTGCCAGTAGTATTATCGGGCGGGGGCAAGAGACCCAGTACTTC. The variable domain in full, with the rest retrieved from reference TRBV19 and TRBJ2-5, is DGGITQSPKYLFRKEGQNVTLSCEQNLNHDAMYWYRQDPGQGLRLIYYSQIVNDFQKGDIAEGYSVSREKKESFPLTVTSAQKNPTAFYLCASSIIGRGQETQYFGPGTRLLVL.

As regards this clone: Other DNA sequences of this sample code for an identical CDR3. V gene TRBV20-1 combines with J gene TRBJ2-5, with 7 bases lining up with TRBD2. CDR3 size: 11 residues. CDR1 is DFQATT and CDR2 is SNEGSKA in the germline V gene (reference sequence). V lost 5 bases and J lost 5; bases outside the gene matches: 2. Here the CDR3 DNA reads TGCAGTGCTCGGGGAGGGGAGACCCAGTACTTC. Its translation: CSARGGETQYF.

V usage is TRBV13 and J usage is TRBJ2-5; TRBD2 might be the D (6 bases). V lost 1 base, J lost 9 bases, and 9 bases lay in between. The CDR3 has 12 amino acids. Germline V gene sequence: CDR1 PRHDT, CDR2 FYEKMQ (reference sequence). CDR3 protein: CASSLAGEAQYF. CDR3 bases: TGTGCCAGCAGCTTAGCCGGGGAGGCCCAGTACTTC.

The V call is TRBV27, the J call TRBJ2-3, with 8 bases aligning to TRBD2. This CDR3 region has 16 residues. V was pared by 2 bases and J by 0 bases, with 4 bases of the junction left unmatched. Germline loops: CDR1 MNHEY, CDR2 SMNVEV (reference sequence). CDR3 in DNA: TGTGCCAGCAGTTTAACAGCGGGGGCTAGCACAGATACGCAGTATTTT. Its protein is CASSLTAGASTDTQYF.

Of note for this clone: Other DNA sequences within the sample encode an identical CDR3. This rearrangement joins TRBV9 to TRBJ2-3; D is undetermined. The germline CDR1 and CDR2 sequences are SGDLS and YYNGEE. The CDR3 has 12 amino acids. V was trimmed by 3 bases and J by 0 bases, leaving 2 bases between them. The CDR3 is CASSASTDTQYF. DNA for the CDR3: TGTGCCAGCAGCGCGAGCACAGATACGCAGTATTTT.

The J gene is TRBJ1-2, the V gene TRBV10-3; 7 bases map to TRBD1. With 2 bases clipped from V and 7 bases from J, the junction kept 10 bases outside the gene matches. This CDR3 comprises 15 residues. Germline-derived CDR1 and CDR2 are ENHRY and SYGVKD. Here the CDR3 reads CAISETTGAPFGYTF. The CDR3, as DNA: TGTGCCATCAGTGAGACAACAGGGGCCCCCTTTGGCTACACCTTC.